This is a list of T cell receptor beta chains from one sample in a study of beta chain features in type 1 diabetes. This table comes from immunoSEQ multiplex PCR, and its TCRdb copy is limited to in-frame clones, with some not included. The data hold 350,000 to 450,000 clones, with less than 15% observed a single time. The specimen sequenced was naive CD4+ T cells from blood. The source is a woman aged 18 to 35 in good health. Both conserved end residues are part of each CDR3. A D gene is named only where the DNA matches it firmly. Size is omitted from some rows. Given values are once, few, many or a class for expanded clones.

d_call | j_call | v_call | clone_size | cdr3_nt | cdr3_aa
TRBD2 | TRBJ2-1 | TRBV5-4 | few | TGTGCCAGCAGCTTGGTAACTAGCGGGAAAGATCGGTTCTTC | CASSLVTSGKDRFF
. | TRBJ2-7 | TRBV28 | . | TGTGCCAGCAGGCCCGGGACAACCTACGAGCAGTACTTC | CASRPGTTYEQYF
TRBD2 | TRBJ2-7 | TRBV7-6 | few | TGTGCCAGCAGCTTCTTTTCGGGGGGAGAATCTTACTTC | CASSFFSGGESYF
TRBD2 | TRBJ2-1 | TRBV30 | . | TGTGCCTGGAGTGACTTACTAGCGGGAGGGGGCAATGAGCAGTTCTTC | CAWSDLLAGGGNEQFF
TRBD2 | TRBJ2-1 | TRBV7-2 | . | TGTGCCAGCAGCTTAGCGTATAGGACTAGCGGGAGGGCTGAGCAGTTCTTC | CASSLAYRTSGRAEQFF
TRBD2 | TRBJ2-7 | TRBV7-2 | . | TGTGCCAGCAGCTTCAGTAGCGGGAGCTCCTACGAGCAGTACTTC | CASSFSSGSSYEQYF
TRBD2 | TRBJ2-7 | TRBV2 | . | TGTGCCAGCCTTGGGAGGGGAGCCAGCGCATTGTACGAGCAGTACTTC | CASLGRGASALYEQYF
. | TRBJ2-7 | TRBV28 | . | TGTGCCAGCAGTTCCGAGGCGCCCTACGAGCAGTACTTC | CASSSEAPYEQYF
TRBD1 | TRBJ2-7 | TRBV4-1 | . | TGCGCCAGCAGCCACCAGGGGACAGGACACTACGAGCAGTACTTC | CASSHQGTGHYEQYF
TRBD2 | TRBJ2-2 | TRBV30 | . | TGTGCCTGGAGTCTAACTCGGACTAGCGGGAACACCGGGGAGCTGTTTTTT | CAWSLTRTSGNTGELFF
. | TRBJ2-6 | TRBV5-4 | . | TGTGCCAGCCTGCCGTTTGGGCCTACACTCTCTGGGGCCAACGTCCTGACTTTC | CASLPFGPTLSGANVLTF